These T cell receptor beta chains were read from a single sample in a study of response to subunit inactivated influenza vaccine. TCRdb ran MiXCR on the RT-PCR reads and lists one entry per CDR3 protein. The sample includes around 480,000 distinct CDR3 sequences, about 15% of them seen just once. The material was CD4+ T cells sorted from PBMCs, obtained less than 30 months after vaccination. The source of these receptors is a man aged 50 to 75 who received an inactivated influenza vaccine. Both conserved end residues are part of each CDR3. A D gene is named only where the DNA matches it firmly. Clone size is stated in some rows and not others, as once, few, many or a class when expanded.

TRBJ1-1,few,TRBV20-1,TRBD1,TGCAGTGCTAGATCACGGACAGGGCGAAGCACTGAAGCTTTCTTT,CSARSRTGRSTEAFF
TRBJ2-1,few,TRBV7-9,TRBD2,TGTGCCAGCAGCTCTCGCGGGAGGGACAATGAGCAGTTCTTC,CASSSRGRDNEQFF
TRBJ1-2,.,TRBV4-1,.,TGCGCCAGCAGCCAAGATCAATTGGTATTTGGCTACACCTTC,CASSQDQLVFGYTF
TRBJ2-1,few,TRBV24-1,TRBD1,TGTGCCACCAGCGCAGGGGGCACAAATGAGCAGTTCTTC,CATSAGGTNEQFF
TRBJ2-5,many,TRBV7-7,.,TGTGCTAGCAGCCAGACCGGGACCAAAGAGACCCAGTACTTC,CASSQTGTKETQYF
TRBJ2-7,many,TRBV7-2,TRBD1,TGTGCCAGCAGCGAAGGACAGGGACCATACGAGCAGTACTTC,CASSEGQGPYEQYF
TRBJ1-6,.,TRBV20-1,TRBD1,TGCAGTGCCCTGACAGGGGGCGACTCACCCCTCCACTTT,CSALTGGDSPLHF
TRBJ1-1,.,TRBV18,.,TGTGCCAGCTCACTAACAGGGAAGGTAATGAACACTGAAGCTTTCTTT,CASSLTGKVMNTEAFF
TRBJ1-1,few,TRBV27,.,TGTGCCAGCAGTTTTAGGTGGAGCACTGAAGCTTTCTTT,CASSFRWSTEAFF
TRBJ2-1,few,TRBV4-2,.,TGTGCCAGCAGCCAAGAGAAGGTGGGAAGCCAGTTCTTC,CASSQEKVGSQFF
TRBJ1-2,.,TRBV7-9,.,TGTGCCAGCAGCTTAGGATGGGACATTAACTATGGCTACACCTTC,CASSLGWDINYGYTF
TRBJ1-1,few,TRBV3-1,.,TGTGCCAGCAGCCACCGCCGGAGAGGGAACACTGAAGCTTTCTTT,CASSHRRRGNTEAFF
TRBJ2-5,.,TRBV4-1,TRBD2,TGCGCCAGCAGCCTCGGACTAGCGGGTAGACAAGAGACCCAGTACTTC,CASSLGLAGRQETQYF
TRBJ2-5,few,TRBV18,TRBD1,TGTGCCAGCTCCCCGCGAGGGGGCACGGAGACCCAGTACTTC,CASSPRGGTETQYF
TRBJ2-7,many,TRBV7-2,TRBD1,TGTGCCAGCAGCAAGACAGGGGGCTCCTACGAGCAGTACTTC,CASSKTGGSYEQYF
TRBJ2-7,.,TRBV28,TRBD2,TGTGCCAGCAGTTTAAGCGGGAACTCCTACGAGCAGTACTTC,CASSLSGNSYEQYF
TRBJ2-5,.,TRBV5-1,TRBD1,TGCGCCAGCAGCCTCCTGGGGACAGAAGGAGAGACCCAGTACTTC,CASSLLGTEGETQYF
TRBJ2-3,.,TRBV6-4,.,TGTGCCAGCAGGAAGGTAGCGGGCACAGATACGCAGTATTTT,CASRKVAGTDTQYF
TRBJ2-7,few,TRBV5-1,TRBD2,TGCGCCAGCAGCTTTGGGACTAGCAATTACGAGCAGTACTTC,CASSFGTSNYEQYF
TRBJ2-7,many,TRBV7-6,.,TGTGCCAGCAGCCCTAGTGGGTACTACGAGCAGTACTTC,CASSPSGYYEQYF
TRBJ2-1,.,TRBV20-1,TRBD2,TGCAGTGCCCCCGAAGCGGGAGGCAGGCACAATGAGCAGTTCTTC,CSAPEAGGRHNEQFF
TRBJ2-5,many,TRBV11-2,.,TGTGCCAGCAGCTTATCACAGGGATTAGGGGAGACCCAGTACTTC,CASSLSQGLGETQYF
TRBJ1-2,few,TRBV15,.,TGTGCCACCAGCAGAGGGGGAGATGGCTACACCTTC,CATSRGGDGYTF
TRBJ2-1,.,TRBV29-1,.,TGCAGCGTATGGCCAGGGGCCGCAGGGAATGAGCAGTTCTTC,CSVWPGAAGNEQFF
TRBJ2-7,few,TRBV7-9,TRBD2,TGTGCCAGCAGTCCTTCGAGGAGCGGGAGGGCCGGCGAGCAGTACTTC,CASSPSRSGRAGEQYF
TRBJ1-2,.,TRBV3-1,TRBD1,TGTGCCAGCAGCCCCCATCGGACAGGCGATGGCTACACCTTC,CASSPHRTGDGYTF
TRBJ2-1,many,TRBV6-2/TRBV6-3,.,TGTGCCAGCAGTTATGCCCCGGGGAGGATCTACAATGAGCAGTTCTTC,CASSYAPGRIYNEQFF
TRBJ2-7,many,TRBV7-2,TRBD1,TGTGCCAGCAGCTTGGCCGGGACAGGGAGCTACGAGCAGTACTTC,CASSLAGTGSYEQYF
TRBJ2-7,.,TRBV11-2,.,TGTGCCAGCAGCCAGGGACTGAACTACGAGCAGTACTTC,CASSQGLNYEQYF
TRBJ2-7,.,TRBV20-1,TRBD2,TGCAGTGCTAGAGCGCTAGCGGGAGGGCGCGACGAGCAGTACTTC,CSARALAGGRDEQYF
TRBJ1-5,few,TRBV7-2,.,TGTGCCAGCAGCTTAGTTCCTAGCAATCAGCCCCAGCATTTT,CASSLVPSNQPQHF
TRBJ2-3,.,TRBV6-4,TRBD2,TGTGCCAGCAGTGCCTCCCGGGGTTGGACGGGGAGGGGTGATACGCAGTATTTT,CASSASRGWTGRGDTQYF
TRBJ2-7,.,TRBV7-8,TRBD1,TGTGCCAGCAGCCGGACAGGAGGCGAGCAGTACTTC,CASSRTGGEQYF
TRBJ2-7,few,TRBV28,TRBD2,TGTGCCAGCAAGACCGGGGGGGTAACCTACGAGCAGTACTTC,CASKTGGVTYEQYF
TRBJ2-3,.,TRBV10-3,.,TGTGCCATCAGGGCCTCGGGTACGAAAGATACGCAGTATTTT,CAIRASGTKDTQYF
TRBJ1-1,few,TRBV6-2/TRBV6-3,.,TGTGCCAGCAGTTACCCGCAAGCTCCCGATTTGAACACTGAAGCTTTCTTT,CASSYPQAPDLNTEAFF
TRBJ1-1,many,TRBV3-1,.,TGTGCCAGCAGCCAAGAGGGCAGGACTGAAGCTTTCTTT,CASSQEGRTEAFF
TRBJ2-7,few,TRBV7-2,.,TGTGCCAGCAGCTCCAATTTCCCGGGTGGCCACGAGCAGTACTTC,CASSSNFPGGHEQYF
TRBJ2-2,.,TRBV24-1,.,TGTGCCACCAGTGATTTGCAGGATTCCGGGGAGCTGTTTTTT,CATSDLQDSGELFF
TRBJ1-1,.,TRBV20-1,TRBD1,TGCAGTGCTAGACCTGGTACAGGGGCACCTAACACTGAAGCTTTCTTT,CSARPGTGAPNTEAFF
TRBJ2-3,.,TRBV20-1,TRBD2,TGCAGTGCTAGACCCTACGCGGGACTAGCTTCCACAGATACGCAGTATTTT,CSARPYAGLASTDTQYF
TRBJ2-7,few,TRBV12-3/TRBV12-4,TRBD1,TGTGCCAGCAGTTTTTCGTGGGGTGCAGGGGGAGACTCCTACGAGCAGTACTTC,CASSFSWGAGGDSYEQYF
TRBJ2-7,.,TRBV7-2,.,TGTGCCAGCAGCATCGGACGAGGAACTAGGAGCTCCTACGAGCAGTACTTC,CASSIGRGTRSSYEQYF
TRBJ2-1,few,TRBV20-1,.,TGCAGTGCTCTCGACCGGGGTAGCACCAATGAGCAGTTCTTC,CSALDRGSTNEQFF
TRBJ1-2,many,TRBV4-3,TRBD1,TGCGCCAGCAGCCAAGGGATCGGGACAGGGGTTTATGGCTACACCTTC,CASSQGIGTGVYGYTF
TRBJ1-5,many,TRBV6-1,.,TGTGCCAGCAGTGAACTATCCTCGGCAAGCAATCAGCCCCAGCATTTT,CASSELSSASNQPQHF